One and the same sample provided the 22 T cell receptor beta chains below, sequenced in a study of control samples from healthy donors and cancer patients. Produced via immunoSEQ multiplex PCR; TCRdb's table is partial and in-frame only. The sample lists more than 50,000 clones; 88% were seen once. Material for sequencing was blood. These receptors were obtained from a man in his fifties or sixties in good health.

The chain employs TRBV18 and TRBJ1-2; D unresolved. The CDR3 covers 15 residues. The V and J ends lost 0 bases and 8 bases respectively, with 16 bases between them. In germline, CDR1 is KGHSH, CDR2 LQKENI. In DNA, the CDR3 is TGTGCCAGCTCACCACCCCAGAACCCCGCTATAGGCTACACCTTC. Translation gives CASSPPQNPAIGYTF.

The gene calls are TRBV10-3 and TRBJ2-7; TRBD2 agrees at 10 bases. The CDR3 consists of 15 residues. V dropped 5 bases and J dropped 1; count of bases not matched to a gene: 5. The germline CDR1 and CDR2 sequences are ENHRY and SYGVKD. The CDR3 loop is CAISPSGRGSYEQYF. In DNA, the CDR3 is TGTGCCATCAGTCCTAGCGGGAGAGGGTCCTACGAGCAGTACTTC.

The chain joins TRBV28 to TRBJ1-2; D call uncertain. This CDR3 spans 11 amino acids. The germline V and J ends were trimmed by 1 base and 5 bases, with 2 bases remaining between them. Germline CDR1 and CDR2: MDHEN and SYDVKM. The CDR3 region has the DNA TGTGCCAGCAGTTTATTTTATGGCTACACCTTC. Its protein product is CASSLFYGYTF.

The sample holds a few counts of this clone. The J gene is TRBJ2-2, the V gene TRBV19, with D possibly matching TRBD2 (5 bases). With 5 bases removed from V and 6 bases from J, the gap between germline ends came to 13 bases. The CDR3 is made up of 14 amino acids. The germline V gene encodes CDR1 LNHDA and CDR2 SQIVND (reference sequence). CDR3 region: CASSPPGEPGELFF. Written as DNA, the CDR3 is TGTGCCAGTAGTCCTCCCGGGGAGCCCGGGGAGCTGTTTTTT.

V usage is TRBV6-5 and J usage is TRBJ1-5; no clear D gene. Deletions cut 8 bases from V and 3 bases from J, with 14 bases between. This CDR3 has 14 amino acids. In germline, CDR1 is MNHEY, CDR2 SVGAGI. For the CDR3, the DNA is TGTGCCAGCGCCAGGACGGTGACCAATCAGCCCCAGCATTTT. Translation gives CASARTVTNQPQHF.

The CDR3: CASSDGPRSPLHF. The CDR3 DNA reads TGCGCCAGCAGTGACGGGCCGCGGTCACCCCTCCACTTT. The chain combines TRBV10-1 with TRBJ1-6; D not resolved. The CDR3 covers 13 residues. Per the germline V gene, CDR1 is WNHNN and CDR2 is SYGVQD (reference sequence). Deletions cut 3 bases from V and 10 bases from J, with 10 bases between.

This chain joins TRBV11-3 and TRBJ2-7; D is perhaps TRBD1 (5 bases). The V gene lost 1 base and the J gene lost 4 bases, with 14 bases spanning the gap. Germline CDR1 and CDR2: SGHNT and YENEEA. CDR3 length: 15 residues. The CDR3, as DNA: TGTGCCAGCAGCTTAGGGGGCCCCCCTATTTACGAGCAGTACTTC. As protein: CASSLGGPPIYEQYF.

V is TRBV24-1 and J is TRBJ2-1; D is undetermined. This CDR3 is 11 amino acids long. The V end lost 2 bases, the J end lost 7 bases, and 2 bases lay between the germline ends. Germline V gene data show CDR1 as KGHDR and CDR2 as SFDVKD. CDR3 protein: CATSDWNEQFF. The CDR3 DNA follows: TGTGCCACCAGTGATTGGAATGAGCAGTTCTTC.

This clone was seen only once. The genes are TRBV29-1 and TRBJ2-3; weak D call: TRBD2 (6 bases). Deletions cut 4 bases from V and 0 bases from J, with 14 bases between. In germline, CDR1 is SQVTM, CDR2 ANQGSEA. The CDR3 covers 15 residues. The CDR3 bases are TGCAGCGTTGCGTCGGGACTTACAAGCACAGATACGCAGTATTTT. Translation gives CSVASGLTSTDTQYF.

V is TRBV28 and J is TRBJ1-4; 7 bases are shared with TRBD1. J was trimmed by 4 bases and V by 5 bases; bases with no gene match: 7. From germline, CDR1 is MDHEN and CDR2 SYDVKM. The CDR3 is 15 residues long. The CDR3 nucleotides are TGTGCCAGCAGTCCGTCAGGGGGTATTAATGAAAAACTGTTTTTT. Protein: CASSPSGGINEKLFF. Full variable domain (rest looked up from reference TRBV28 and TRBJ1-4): DVKVTQSSRYLVKRTGEKVFLECVQDMDHENMFWYRQDPGLGLRLIYFSYDVKMKEKGDIPEGYSVSREKKERFSLILESASTNQTSMYLCASSPSGGINEKLFFGSGTQLSVL.

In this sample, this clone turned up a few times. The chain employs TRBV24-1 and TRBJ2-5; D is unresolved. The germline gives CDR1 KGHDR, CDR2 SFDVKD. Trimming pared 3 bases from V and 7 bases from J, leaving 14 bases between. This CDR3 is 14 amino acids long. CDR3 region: CATSDAGPVGTQYF. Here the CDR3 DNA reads TGTGCCACCAGTGATGCCGGACCTGTAGGGACCCAGTACTTC.

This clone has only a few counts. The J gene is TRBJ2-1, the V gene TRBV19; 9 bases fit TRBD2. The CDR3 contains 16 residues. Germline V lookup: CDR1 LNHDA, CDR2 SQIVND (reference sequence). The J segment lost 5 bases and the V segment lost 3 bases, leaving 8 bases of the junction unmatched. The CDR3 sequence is CASSIWREGRNNEQFF. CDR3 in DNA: TGTGCCAGTAGTATTTGGCGGGAGGGCCGAAACAATGAGCAGTTCTTC. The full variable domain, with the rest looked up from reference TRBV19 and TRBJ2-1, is DGGITQSPKYLFRKEGQNVTLSCEQNLNHDAMYWYRQDPGQGLRLIYYSQIVNDFQKGDIAEGYSVSREKKESFPLTVTSAQKNPTAFYLCASSIWREGRNNEQFFGPGTRLTVL.

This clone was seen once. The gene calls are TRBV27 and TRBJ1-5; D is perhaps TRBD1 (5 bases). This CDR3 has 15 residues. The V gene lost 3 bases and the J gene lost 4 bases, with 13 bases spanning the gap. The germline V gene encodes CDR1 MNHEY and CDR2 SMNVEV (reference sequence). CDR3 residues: CASSFKGWGNQPQHF. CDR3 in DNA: TGTGCCAGCAGTTTTAAGGGGTGGGGTAATCAGCCCCAGCATTTT.

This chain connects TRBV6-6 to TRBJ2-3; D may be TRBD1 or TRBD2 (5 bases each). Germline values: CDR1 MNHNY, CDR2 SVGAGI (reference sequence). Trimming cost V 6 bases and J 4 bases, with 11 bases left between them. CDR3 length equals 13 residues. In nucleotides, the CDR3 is TGTGCCAGCAGCCGGGACGTAGCAGATACGCAGTATTTT. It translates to CASSRDVADTQYF.

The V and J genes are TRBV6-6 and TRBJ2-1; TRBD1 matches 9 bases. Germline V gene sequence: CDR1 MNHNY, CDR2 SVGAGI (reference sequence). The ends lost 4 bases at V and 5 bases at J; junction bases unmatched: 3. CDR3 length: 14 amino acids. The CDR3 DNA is TGTGCCAGCAGTTCCGGACAGGGGAACAATGAGCAGTTCTTC. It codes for CASSSGQGNNEQFF.

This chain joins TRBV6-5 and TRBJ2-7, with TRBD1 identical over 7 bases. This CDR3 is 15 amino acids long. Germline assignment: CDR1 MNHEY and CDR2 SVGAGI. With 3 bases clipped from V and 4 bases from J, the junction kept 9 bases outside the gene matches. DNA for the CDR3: TGTGCCAGCAGTTATTCGGACAGGTTAGGATACGAGCAGTACTTC. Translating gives CASSYSDRLGYEQYF.

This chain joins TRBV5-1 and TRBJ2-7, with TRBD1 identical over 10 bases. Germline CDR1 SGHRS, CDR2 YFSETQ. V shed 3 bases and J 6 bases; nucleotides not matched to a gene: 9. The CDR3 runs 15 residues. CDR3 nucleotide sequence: TGCGCCAGCAGCTCCGCGACAGGGGGCCAGGGCGAGCAGTACTTC. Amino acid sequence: CASSSATGGQGEQYF.

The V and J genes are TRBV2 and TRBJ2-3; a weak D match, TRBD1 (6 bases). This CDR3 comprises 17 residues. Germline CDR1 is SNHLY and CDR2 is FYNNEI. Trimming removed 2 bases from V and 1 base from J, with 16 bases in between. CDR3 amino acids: CASSESAMGARTDTQYF. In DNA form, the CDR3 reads TGTGCCAGCAGTGAATCGGCTATGGGGGCGCGCACAGATACGCAGTATTTT.

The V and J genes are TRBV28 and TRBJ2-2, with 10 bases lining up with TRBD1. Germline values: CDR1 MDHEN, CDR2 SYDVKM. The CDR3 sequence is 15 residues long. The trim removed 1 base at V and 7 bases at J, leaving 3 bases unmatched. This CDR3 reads CASSLFGTGDGELFF. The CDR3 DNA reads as TGTGCCAGCAGTTTATTTGGGACAGGGGACGGGGAGCTGTTTTTT.

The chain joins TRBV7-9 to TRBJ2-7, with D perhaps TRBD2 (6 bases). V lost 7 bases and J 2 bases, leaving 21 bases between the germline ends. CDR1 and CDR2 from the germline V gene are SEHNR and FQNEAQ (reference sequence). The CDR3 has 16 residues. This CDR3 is CASTPRVAGRTYEQYF. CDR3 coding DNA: TGTGCCAGCACCCCTAGAGTGGCAGGGAGGACCTACGAGCAGTACTTC.

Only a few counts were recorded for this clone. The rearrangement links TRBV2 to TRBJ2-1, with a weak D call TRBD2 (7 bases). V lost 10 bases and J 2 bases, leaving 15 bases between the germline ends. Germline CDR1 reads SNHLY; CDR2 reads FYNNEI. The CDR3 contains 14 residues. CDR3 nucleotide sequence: TGTGCCACCGCCGGGGGGCGTACCTACAATGAGCAGTTCTTC. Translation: CATAGGRTYNEQFF.

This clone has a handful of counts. Written as DNA, the CDR3 is TGTGCCACTGAACAGGACAGGGCCAATGAGCAGTTCTTC. Its translation is CATEQDRANEQFF. The chain combines TRBV15 with TRBJ2-1, with 8 bases lining up with TRBD1. The CDR3 consists of 13 residues. The germline V gene has CDR1 LNHNV and CDR2 YYDKDF (reference sequence). The J segment lost 6 bases and the V segment lost 9 bases, leaving 7 bases of the junction unmatched.